The 32 T cell receptor beta chains presented below share a single source sample, sequenced in a study of blood T cell repertoires in COVID-19. Sequencing used immunoSEQ multiplex PCR; TCRdb keeps in-frame clones, though not all of them. The sample includes under 250,000 clones, roughly 83% of them seen just once. The sequenced sample was peripheral blood. All receptors derive from a woman in her 70s with active or convalescent COVID-19.

The V gene is TRBV6-5, the J gene TRBJ1-2; D is perhaps TRBD1 (5 bases). V was shortened by 5 bases and J by 5 bases, with 9 bases between the two germline ends. This CDR3 has 12 amino acids. The germline gives CDR1 MNHEY, CDR2 SVGAGI. This chain's CDR3 is CASSQRQYGYTF. CDR3 in DNA: TGTGCCAGCAGTCAGCGACAGTATGGCTACACCTTC.

The V call is TRBV20-1, the J call TRBJ2-1; D unresolved. Trimming left V 6 bases short and J 10 bases short, with 13 bases between. Germline V gene lookup returns CDR1 DFQATT and CDR2 SNEGSKA (reference sequence). The CDR3 runs 11 residues. CDR3 sequence: CSANGPLEQFF. CDR3 nucleotides: TGCAGTGCGAACGGTCCCCTCGAGCAGTTCTTC.

The gene calls are TRBV6-2 or TRBV6-3 and TRBJ2-3; no clear D gene. Germline CDR1 and CDR2: MNHEY and SVGEGT. V lost 4 bases, J lost 6 bases, and 11 bases lay in between. This CDR3 contains 13 residues. DNA of the CDR3: TGTGCCAGCAGTTCGGGTTTCTGGGATACGCAGTATTTT. This gives the protein CASSSGFWDTQYF.

The V and J genes are TRBV5-1 and TRBJ2-1; TRBD1 matches at 12 bases. J lost 7 bases, V lost 5 bases, and 10 bases had no gene match. This CDR3 region has 16 residues. Germline CDR1 and CDR2: SGHRS and YFSETQ. Here the CDR3 reads CASSYTGTGGWNEQFF. The CDR3 DNA reads TGCGCCAGCAGTTATACCGGGACAGGGGGCTGGAATGAGCAGTTCTTC. Full variable domain (remainder filled in from reference TRBV5-1 and TRBJ2-1): KAGVTQTPRYLIKTRGQQVTLSCSPISGHRSVSWYQQTPGQGLQFLFEYFSETQRNKGNFPGRFSGRQFSNSRSEMNVSTLELGDSALYLCASSYTGTGGWNEQFFGPGTRLTVL.

V and J are TRBV9 and TRBJ1-2, with 8 nucleotides matching TRBD1. From germline, CDR1 is SGDLS and CDR2 YYNGEE. Unmatched junction bases numbered 3, after V lost 2 bases and J lost 9 bases. The CDR3 is 12 residues long. CDR3 DNA: TGTGCCAGCAGCGTCGGACAGGGAAGCTACACCTTC. Translated, it gives CASSVGQGSYTF.

Concerning this clone: Other DNA sequences in the same sample also yield this CDR3. The chain couples TRBV5-4 to TRBJ2-3; 7 nucleotides line up with TRBD2. Germline V gene lookup returns CDR1 SGHNT and CDR2 YYREEE (reference sequence). Germline trimming cut 0 bases from V and 0 bases from J; bases unmatched to any gene: 4. This CDR3 region has 16 residues. CDR3 sequence: CASSLGAGVSTDTQYF. The CDR3 DNA follows: TGTGCCAGCAGCTTGGGTGCGGGAGTAAGCACAGATACGCAGTATTTT.

This chain uses TRBV10-3 with TRBJ1-1; 7 bases map to TRBD1. The J segment lost 4 bases and the V segment lost 10 bases, leaving 15 bases of the junction unmatched. CDR1 and CDR2 (germline): ENHRY, SYGVKD. CDR3 length: 15 amino acids. The CDR3 bases are TGTGCCACCTTACCGTCGGAAGGGACAGTCACTGAAGCTTTCTTT. This codes for CATLPSEGTVTEAFF.

The chain uses TRBV3-1 (or the pseudogene TRBV3-2) and TRBJ2-5, with D tentatively TRBD1 (6 bases). V lost 0 bases, J lost 5 bases, and 13 bases lay in between. The CDR3 sequence is 15 residues long. Germline assignment: CDR1 LGHDT and CDR2 YNNKEL (reference sequence). The CDR3 loop is CASSQERAGVETQYF. The CDR3 nucleotides read TGTGCCAGCAGCCAAGAACGGGCAGGGGTGGAGACCCAGTACTTC.

This clone occurred a few times. This chain links TRBV7-2 with TRBJ1-6, with 8 bases identical to TRBD1. This CDR3 is built from 16 residues. With V trimmed by 5 bases and J by 5 bases, 8 bases remained unmatched. The germline V gene encodes CDR1 SGHTA and CDR2 FQGNSA. The CDR3 DNA is TGTGCCAGCAGCCCCAGAGGACAGGGTAATAATTCACCCCTCCACTTT. It specifies CASSPRGQGNNSPLHF.

The chain joins TRBV5-1 to TRBJ2-3, with TRBD1 identical over 8 bases. V shed 8 bases and J 2 bases; nucleotides not matched to a gene: 13. The CDR3 runs to 16 residues. CDR1 and CDR2 (germline): SGHRS, YFSETQ. DNA of the CDR3: TGCGCCAGTATGACAGGGGAGTGGCACCCCACAGATACGCAGTATTTT. Translating gives CASMTGEWHPTDTQYF.

As concerns this clone: An end of the junction differs from the germline gene, which may be a read error. The chain recombines TRBV19 with TRBJ1-2; D perhaps matches TRBD1 (6 bases). The CDR3 runs to 18 residues. Germline CDR1 and CDR2: LNHDA and SQIVND (reference sequence). In DNA form, the CDR3 reads TGTGCCAGTAGTCTAGACAGGACCAGAGTTAAGGGAGACTATGGCTACACCTTC. Encoded protein: CASSLDRTRVKGDYGYTF.

This chain uses TRBV7-2 with TRBJ1-2; D uncertain. V lost 7 bases and J lost 8, with 20 bases in between. Germline CDR1 and CDR2: SGHTA and FQGNSA. This CDR3 contains 14 residues. The CDR3 reads CASTFPQAAGGYTF. CDR3 DNA: TGTGCCAGCACCTTCCCCCAGGCCGCGGGAGGCTACACCTTC.

V usage is TRBV5-5 and J usage is TRBJ1-6; TRBD1 matches 9 bases. Per germline, CDR1 SGHKS and CDR2 YYEKEE (reference sequence). Trimming at V came to 3 bases and at J to 5 bases, leaving 9 bases not matched to a gene. CDR3 length equals 17 residues. The CDR3 protein is CASSSREQGAHNSPLHF. CDR3 sequence (DNA): TGTGCCAGCAGCTCACGGGAACAGGGGGCCCATAATTCACCCCTCCACTTT.

The gene calls are TRBV28 and TRBJ1-1; 7 nucleotides agree with TRBD1. Germline-derived CDR1 and CDR2 are MDHEN and SYDVKM. V lost 4 bases to trimming and J lost 1 base; unmatched junction nucleotides: 6. The CDR3 sequence is 15 residues long. The DNA for the CDR3 is TGTGCCAGCAGTTCGGGACAGCTCGGGAACACTGAAGCTTTCTTT. Amino acids: CASSSGQLGNTEAFF.

The V gene is TRBV2, the J gene TRBJ2-7; 13 nucleotides align to TRBD2. Germline CDR1 is SNHLY and CDR2 is FYNNEI. With V trimmed by 11 bases and J by 2 bases, 12 bases remained unmatched. CDR3 length equals 16 residues. The CDR3 loop is CALDPGLAGTAYEQYF. Here the CDR3 DNA reads TGTGCCCTCGACCCGGGACTAGCGGGAACGGCCTACGAGCAGTACTTC.

The chain has TRBV25-1 and TRBJ2-5, with D unresolved. Per germline, CDR1 MGHDK and CDR2 SYGVNS. The CDR3 sequence is 13 residues long. V dropped 1 base and J dropped 3 bases, with 6 bases sitting between them. Here the CDR3 reads CASSESGKETQYF. The CDR3 nucleotides are TGTGCCAGCAGTGAATCAGGCAAAGAGACCCAGTACTTC.

This clone was seen a handful of times. The rearrangement joins TRBV29-1 to TRBJ1-1; 10 bases fit TRBD1. This CDR3 has 15 amino acids. Germline loops: CDR1 SQVTM, CDR2 ANQGSEA. The V segment lost 6 bases and the J segment 0 bases; nucleotides outside the gene matches: 7. The CDR3 coding sequence is TGCAGCGTGCCCGGGACAGGGGTTCTGAACACTGAAGCTTTCTTT. Translation: CSVPGTGVLNTEAFF.

The gene calls are TRBV2 and TRBJ2-3, with 13 positions matching TRBD2. V dropped 2 bases and J dropped 2; count of bases not matched to a gene: 10. The CDR3 contains 19 residues. Germline CDR1 and CDR2: SNHLY and FYNNEI. CDR3 sequence (DNA): TGTGCCAGCAGTGAAAGAGGACTAGCGGGAGAGTCCCCCACAGATACGCAGTATTTT. Protein product: CASSERGLAGESPTDTQYF.

The rearrangement links TRBV3-1 (or the pseudogene TRBV3-2) to TRBJ2-5; 9 bases agree with TRBD2. Germline assignment: CDR1 LGHDT and CDR2 YNNKEL (reference sequence). With V trimmed by 0 bases and J by 4 bases, 6 bases remained unmatched. The CDR3 has 16 amino acids. CDR3 nucleotide sequence: TGTGCCAGCAGCCAAGATAGGGCTAGCGGGGTAGAGACCCAGTACTTC. The encoded protein is CASSQDRASGVETQYF.

This clone turned up a few times. CDR3 region: CASRRSGGHGYTF. In DNA, the CDR3 is TGTGCCAGCAGACGTTCAGGGGGCCACGGCTACACCTTC. V gene TRBV28 combines with J gene TRBJ1-2, with 8 bases fitting TRBD1. Looked up from germline, CDR1 is MDHEN and CDR2 is SYDVKM. This CDR3 comprises 13 residues. The ends lost 6 bases at V and 8 bases at J; junction bases unmatched: 8.

The rearrangement links TRBV2 to TRBJ2-7; D perhaps matches TRBD1 (6 bases). V was clipped by 8 bases and J by 0 bases, with 11 bases between them. This CDR3 has 13 amino acids. Germline V gives CDR1 SNHLY, CDR2 FYNNEI. DNA of the CDR3: TGTGCCAGCGACAGGATACCCTCCTACGAGCAGTACTTC. Amino acid sequence: CASDRIPSYEQYF.

V usage is TRBV3-1 (or the pseudogene TRBV3-2) and J usage is TRBJ2-1, with a tentative D call TRBD2 (5 bases). Germline CDR1 and CDR2: LGHDT and YNNKEL (reference sequence). The CDR3 is 13 amino acids. V was pared by 4 bases and J by 2 bases, with 6 bases between. CDR3 DNA: TGTGCCAGCAGCCCCGGGACCTACAATGAGCAGTTCTTC. Residues: CASSPGTYNEQFF.

Worth noting for this clone: This same CDR3 is encoded by further DNA sequences in the sample. The rearrangement uses TRBV5-1 and TRBJ1-1; weak D call: TRBD1 (6 bases). This CDR3 region has 14 residues. Germline CDR1 and CDR2: SGHRS and YFSETQ. The ends were cut back, 0 bases at V and 4 bases at J, with 10 bases in the middle. CDR3 in DNA: TGCGCCAGCAGCTTGGACAGGGAGGGCACTGAAGCTTTCTTT. Translating it yields CASSLDREGTEAFF.

The chain couples TRBV18 to TRBJ1-5; D call uncertain. V dropped 4 bases and J dropped 3 bases, with 19 bases sitting between them. Germline V gives CDR1 KGHSH, CDR2 LQKENI. The CDR3 extends over 17 amino acids. The CDR3 loop is CASSLTEWSSLNQPQHF. The CDR3 DNA is TGTGCCAGCTCACTAACGGAGTGGTCAAGCCTCAATCAGCCCCAGCATTTT.

The chain links TRBV5-1 to TRBJ2-7; 8 bases align to TRBD2. The CDR3 is 15 amino acids. V was clipped by 4 bases and J by 3 bases; unmatched bases: 9. The V gene's germline CDR1 is SGHRS and CDR2 YFSETQ. CDR3 amino acids: CASSPSGGRSYEQYF. In nucleotides, the CDR3 is TGCGCCAGCAGCCCTAGCGGCGGGAGGAGCTACGAGCAGTACTTC.

This chain joins TRBV30 and TRBJ2-5; 10 nucleotides match TRBD2. Per the germline V gene, CDR1 is GTSNPN and CDR2 is SVGIG (reference sequence). The CDR3 length is 13 residues. CDR3 DNA: TGTGCGTGTACTAGCGGGGACCAAGAGACCCAGTACTTC. Amino acid sequence: CACTSGDQETQYF.

DNA for the CDR3: TGTGCCAGCAGAGTTACCGGAGGGACTAATGAAAAACTGTTTTTT. This translates into CASRVTGGTNEKLFF. The chain carries TRBV6-5 and TRBJ1-4; the D is unclear. V was trimmed by 6 bases and J by 2 bases, leaving 13 bases between them. The CDR3 loop spans 15 amino acids. Germline assignment: CDR1 MNHEY and CDR2 SVGAGI.

Ten or more counts support this clone. The rearrangement links TRBV19 to TRBJ2-1; 13 bases agree with TRBD2. This CDR3 is built from 16 residues. The germline V gene has CDR1 LNHDA and CDR2 SQIVND (reference sequence). J lost 2 bases, V lost 5 bases, and 3 bases had no gene match. CDR3 protein: CASSVGLAGTYNEQFF. CDR3 bases: TGTGCCAGTAGTGTGGGACTAGCGGGGACCTACAATGAGCAGTTCTTC.

The gene calls are TRBV5-8 and TRBJ1-1, with D perhaps matching TRBD1 (6 bases). CDR1 and CDR2 (germline): SGHTS, YDEGEE. The CDR3 runs 16 residues. Trimming removed 4 bases at V and 1 base at J, with 17 bases between. The CDR3 DNA reads TGTGCCAGCAGCCCCTATGGGGGCAGGGAGAACACTGAAGCTTTCTTT. It yields the protein CASSPYGGRENTEAFF.

This sequence joins TRBV19 and TRBJ1-4; 10 bases fit TRBD1. The CDR3 runs 18 residues. Germline V gene sequence: CDR1 LNHDA, CDR2 SQIVND (reference sequence). V lost 1 base to trimming and J lost 7 bases; unmatched junction nucleotides: 12. As DNA, the CDR3 is TGTGCCAGTAGTATAGGAGGGACAGGGGCTTTCCTTGTTGAAAAACTGTTTTTT. Translation gives CASSIGGTGAFLVEKLFF. The variable domain in full, with the rest retrieved from reference TRBV19 and TRBJ1-4, is DGGITQSPKYLFRKEGQNVTLSCEQNLNHDAMYWYRQDPGQGLRLIYYSQIVNDFQKGDIAEGYSVSREKKESFPLTVTSAQKNPTAFYLCASSIGGTGAFLVEKLFFGSGTQLSVL.

The V and J genes are TRBV3-1 (or the pseudogene TRBV3-2) and TRBJ1-1; possibly TRBD1 for D (5 bases). Between the trimmed V and J ends, which lost 4 bases and 6 bases, there was a span of 12 bases. This CDR3 has 13 amino acids. Germline V gives CDR1 LGHDT, CDR2 YNNKEL (reference sequence). CDR3 bases: TGTGCCAGCAGCCTACAATGGGACTCTGAAGCTTTCTTT. Translation: CASSLQWDSEAFF.

The chain carries TRBV19 and TRBJ1-4; TRBD1 matches 7 bases. CDR3 length equals 16 residues. The V gene end was trimmed by 4 bases and the J gene end by 5 bases; junction bases not matched to a gene: 10. The germline gives CDR1 LNHDA, CDR2 SQIVND (reference sequence). The CDR3 is CASSTRPGTANEKLFF. CDR3 coding DNA: TGTGCCAGTAGTACCCGTCCCGGGACAGCAAATGAAAAACTGTTTTTT. The variable domain in full, completed from reference TRBV19 and TRBJ1-4, reads DGGITQSPKYLFRKEGQNVTLSCEQNLNHDAMYWYRQDPGQGLRLIYYSQIVNDFQKGDIAEGYSVSREKKESFPLTVTSAQKNPTAFYLCASSTRPGTANEKLFFGSGTQLSVL.